Reported below is one T cell receptor (beta chain). This table comes from immunoSEQ multiplex PCR, and its TCRdb copy is limited to in-frame clones, with some not included. This sample has 2,100 or so clones, with around 80% found just once. The sample belongs to a study of immune evolution from preneoplasia to lung adenocarcinoma. V shed 2 bases and J 6 bases; nucleotides not matched to a gene: 3. The CDR3 loop spans 13 amino acids. The germline V gene encodes CDR1 GTSNPN and CDR2 SVGIG (reference sequence). The rearrangement joins TRBV30 to TRBJ2-1; TRBD2 agrees at 8 bases. The sequence was obtained from a person in their sixties or seventies with lung adenocarcinoma. The sample comprised FFPE normal lung tissue adjacent to the tumor. CDR3 loop: CAWSRTSFNEQFF. CDR3 sequence (DNA): TGTGCCTGGAGTAGGACTAGCTTCAATGAGCAGTTCTTC.